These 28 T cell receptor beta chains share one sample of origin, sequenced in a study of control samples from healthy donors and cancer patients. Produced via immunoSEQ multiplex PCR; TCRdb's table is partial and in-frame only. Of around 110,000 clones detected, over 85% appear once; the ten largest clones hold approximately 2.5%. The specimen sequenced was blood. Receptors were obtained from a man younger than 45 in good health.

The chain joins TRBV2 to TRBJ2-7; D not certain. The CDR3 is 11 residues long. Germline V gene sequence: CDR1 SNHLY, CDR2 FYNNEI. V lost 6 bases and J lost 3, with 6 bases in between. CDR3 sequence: CASSQYYEQYV. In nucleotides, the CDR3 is TGTGCCAGCAGCCAATACTACGAGCAGTACGTC.

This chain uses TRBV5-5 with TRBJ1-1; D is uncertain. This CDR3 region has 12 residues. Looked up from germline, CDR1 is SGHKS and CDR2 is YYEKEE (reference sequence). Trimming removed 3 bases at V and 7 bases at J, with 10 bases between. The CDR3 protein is CASSSGRGEAFF. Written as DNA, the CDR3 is TGTGCCAGCAGCTCCGGACGGGGTGAAGCTTTCTTT.

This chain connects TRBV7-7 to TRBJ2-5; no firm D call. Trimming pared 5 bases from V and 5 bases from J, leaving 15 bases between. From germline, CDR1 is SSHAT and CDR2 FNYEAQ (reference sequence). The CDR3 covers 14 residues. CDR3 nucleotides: TGTGCCAGCAGCCCAAGAGGAAATCTGGAGACCCAGTACTTC. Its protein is CASSPRGNLETQYF.

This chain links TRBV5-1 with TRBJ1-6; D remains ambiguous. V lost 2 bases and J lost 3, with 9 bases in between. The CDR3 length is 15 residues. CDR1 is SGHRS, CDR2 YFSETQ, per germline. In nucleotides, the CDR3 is TGCGCCAGCAGCTTCACCCCTTACTATAATTCACCCCTCCACTTT. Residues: CASSFTPYYNSPLHF.

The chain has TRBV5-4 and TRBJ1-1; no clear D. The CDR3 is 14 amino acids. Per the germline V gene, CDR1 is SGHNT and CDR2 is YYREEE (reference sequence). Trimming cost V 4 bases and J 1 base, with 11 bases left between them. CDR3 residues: CASSPEGRNTEAFF. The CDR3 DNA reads TGTGCCAGCAGCCCGGAGGGCAGGAACACTGAAGCTTTCTTT.

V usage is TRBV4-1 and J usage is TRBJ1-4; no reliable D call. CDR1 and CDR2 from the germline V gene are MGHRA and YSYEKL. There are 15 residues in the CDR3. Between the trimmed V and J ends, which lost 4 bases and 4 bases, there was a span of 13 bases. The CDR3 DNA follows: TGCGCCAGCAGCCCAACTCCGGATCTTAATGAAAAACTGTTTTTT. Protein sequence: CASSPTPDLNEKLFF.

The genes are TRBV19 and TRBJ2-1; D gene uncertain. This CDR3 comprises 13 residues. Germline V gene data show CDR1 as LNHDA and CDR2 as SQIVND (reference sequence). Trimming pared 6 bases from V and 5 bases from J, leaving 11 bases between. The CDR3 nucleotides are TGTGCCAGTAGCCCCGACCAGCACAATGAGCAGTTCTTC. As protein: CASSPDQHNEQFF.

CDR3 loop: CASSLSSRTRKFF. CDR3 nucleotide sequence: TGTGCCAGCAGTTTATCTTCCCGGACTAGGAAGTTCTTC. This chain connects TRBV27 to TRBJ2-1; TRBD2 matches 7 bases. This CDR3 is 13 amino acids long. CDR1 is MNHEY, CDR2 SMNVEV, per germline (reference sequence). V dropped 0 bases and J dropped 14; count of bases not matched to a gene: 7.

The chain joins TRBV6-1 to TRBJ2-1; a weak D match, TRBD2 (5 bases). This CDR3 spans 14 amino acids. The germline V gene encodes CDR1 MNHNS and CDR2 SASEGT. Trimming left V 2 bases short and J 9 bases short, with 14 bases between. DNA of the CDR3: TGTGCCAGCAGTGAAACTAGTTTTAAGGGTGAGCAGTTCTTC. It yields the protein CASSETSFKGEQFF.

CDR3 nucleotides: TGTGCCAGCAGCCAAAGACAGGGGGCTGAAGCTTTCTTT. Translating gives CASSQRQGAEAFF. The chain combines TRBV11-3 with TRBJ1-1, with TRBD1 matching 9 bases. After removal of 5 bases from V and 6 bases from J, the junction contained 4 bases not matched to a gene. Germline V lookup: CDR1 SGHNT, CDR2 YENEEA. The CDR3 sequence is 13 residues long. The entire variable domain, with the rest obtained from reference TRBV11-3 and TRBJ1-1, is as follows: EAGVVQSPRYKIIEKKQPVAFWCNPISGHNTLYWYLQNLGQGPELLIRYENEEAVDDSQLPKDRFSAERLKGVDSTLKIQPAELGDSAVYLCASSQRQGAEAFFGQGTRLTVV.

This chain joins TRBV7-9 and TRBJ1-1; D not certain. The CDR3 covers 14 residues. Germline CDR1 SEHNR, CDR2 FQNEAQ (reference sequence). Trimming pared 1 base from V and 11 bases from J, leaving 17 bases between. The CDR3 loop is CASSLGAGDVRAFF. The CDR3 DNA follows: TGTGCCAGCAGCTTAGGGGCGGGTGATGTGAGGGCTTTCTTT.

CDR3 protein: CASSSEGLGPVFAFF. The DNA for the CDR3 is TGTGCCAGCAGCTCCGAGGGTTTGGGCCCGGTTTTTGCTTTCTTT. The rearrangement links TRBV7-3 to TRBJ1-1; unclear D gene. Germline CDR1 SGHTA, CDR2 FQGTGA. The CDR3 length is 15 residues. Trimming shortened V by 4 bases and J by 11 bases, and 23 bases separated the two germline ends.

The CDR3 nucleotides read TGTGCCACCAGTGACCAGCCTCTACCGAGAAATGAGCAGTTCTTC. Residues: CATSDQPLPRNEQFF. The chain is built from TRBV24-1 and TRBJ2-1; D remains ambiguous. CDR1 is KGHDR, CDR2 SFDVKD, per germline. Trimming shortened V by 4 bases and J by 7 bases, and 16 bases separated the two germline ends. The length of the CDR3 is 15 residues.

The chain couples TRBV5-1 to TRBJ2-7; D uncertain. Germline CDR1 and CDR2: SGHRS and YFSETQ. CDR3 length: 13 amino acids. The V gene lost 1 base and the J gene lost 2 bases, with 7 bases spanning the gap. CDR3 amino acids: CASSLSPTYEQYV. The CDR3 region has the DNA TGCGCCAGCAGCTTGAGCCCGACCTACGAGCAGTACGTC.

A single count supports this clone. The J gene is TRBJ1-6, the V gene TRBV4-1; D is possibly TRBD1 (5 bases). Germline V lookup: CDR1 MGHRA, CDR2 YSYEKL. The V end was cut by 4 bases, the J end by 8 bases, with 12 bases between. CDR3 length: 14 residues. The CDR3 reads CASSLRVGDSPLHF. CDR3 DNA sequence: TGCGCCAGCAGCCTCAGGGTGGGGGATTCACCCCTCCACTTT.

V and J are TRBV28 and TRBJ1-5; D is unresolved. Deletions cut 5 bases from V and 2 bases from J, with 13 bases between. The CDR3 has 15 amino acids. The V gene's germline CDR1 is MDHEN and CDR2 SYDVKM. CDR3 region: CASSPGGAGNQPQHF. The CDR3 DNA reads TGTGCCAGCAGTCCTGGAGGAGCTGGCAATCAGCCCCAGCATTTT.

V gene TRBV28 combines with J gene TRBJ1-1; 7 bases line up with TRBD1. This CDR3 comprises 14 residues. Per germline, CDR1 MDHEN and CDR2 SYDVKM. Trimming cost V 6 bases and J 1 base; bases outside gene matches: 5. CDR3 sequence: CASSPRQGNTEAFF. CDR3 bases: TGTGCCAGCAGCCCCAGACAGGGGAACACTGAAGCTTTCTTT.

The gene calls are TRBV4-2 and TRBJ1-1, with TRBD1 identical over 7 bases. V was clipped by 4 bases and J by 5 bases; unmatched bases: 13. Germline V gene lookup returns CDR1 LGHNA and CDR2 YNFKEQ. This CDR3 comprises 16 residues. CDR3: CASSPEGVDRATEAFF. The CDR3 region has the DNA TGTGCCAGCAGCCCAGAGGGTGTCGACAGGGCGACTGAAGCTTTCTTT.

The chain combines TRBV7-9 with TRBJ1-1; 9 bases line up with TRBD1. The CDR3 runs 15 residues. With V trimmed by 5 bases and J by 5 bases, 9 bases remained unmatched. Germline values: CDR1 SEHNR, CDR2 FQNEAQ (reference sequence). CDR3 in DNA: TGTGCCAGCAGCCACCCCCGGGACAGGGCTACTGAAGCTTTCTTT. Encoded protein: CASSHPRDRATEAFF.

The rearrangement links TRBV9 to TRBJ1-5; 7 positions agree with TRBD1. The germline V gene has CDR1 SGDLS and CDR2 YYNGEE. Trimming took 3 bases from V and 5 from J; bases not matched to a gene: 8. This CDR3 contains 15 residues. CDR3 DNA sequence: TGTGCCAGCAGCGCTTCTTCAGGGGGGGATCAGCCCCAGCATTTT. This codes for CASSASSGGDQPQHF.

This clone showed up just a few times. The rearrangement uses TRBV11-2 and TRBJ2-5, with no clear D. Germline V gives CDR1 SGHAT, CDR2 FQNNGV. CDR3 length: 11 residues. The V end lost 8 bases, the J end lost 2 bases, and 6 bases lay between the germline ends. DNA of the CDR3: TGTGCCAGCGGCCTGCAAGAGACCCAGTACTTC. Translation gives CASGLQETQYF.

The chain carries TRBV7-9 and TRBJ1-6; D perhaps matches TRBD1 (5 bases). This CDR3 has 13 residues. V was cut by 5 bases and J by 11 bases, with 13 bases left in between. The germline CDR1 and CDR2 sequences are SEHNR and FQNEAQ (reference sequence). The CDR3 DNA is TGTGCCAGCAGCCTGAATGGGGCGGCACCCCTCCACTTT. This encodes CASSLNGAAPLHF.

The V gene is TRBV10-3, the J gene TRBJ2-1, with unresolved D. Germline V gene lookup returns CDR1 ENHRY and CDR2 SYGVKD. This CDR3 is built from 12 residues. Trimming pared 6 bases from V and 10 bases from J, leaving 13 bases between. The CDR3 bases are TGTGCCATCAGCGCATCGAGCACAGAGCAGTTCTTC. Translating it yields CAISASSTEQFF.

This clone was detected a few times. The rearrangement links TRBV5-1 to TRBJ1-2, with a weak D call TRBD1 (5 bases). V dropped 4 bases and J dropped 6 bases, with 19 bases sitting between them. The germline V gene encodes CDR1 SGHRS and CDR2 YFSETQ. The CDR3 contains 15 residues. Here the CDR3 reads CASSERTGTLNGYTF. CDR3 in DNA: TGCGCCAGCAGCGAACGAACCGGGACGCTTAATGGCTACACCTTC.

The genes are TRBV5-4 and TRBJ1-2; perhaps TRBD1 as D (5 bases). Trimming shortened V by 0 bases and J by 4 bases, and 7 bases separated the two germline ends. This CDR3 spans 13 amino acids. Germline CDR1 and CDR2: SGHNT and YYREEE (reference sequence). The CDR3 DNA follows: TGTGCCAGCAGCTTGGGAGGGACCTATGGCTACACCTTC. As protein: CASSLGGTYGYTF.

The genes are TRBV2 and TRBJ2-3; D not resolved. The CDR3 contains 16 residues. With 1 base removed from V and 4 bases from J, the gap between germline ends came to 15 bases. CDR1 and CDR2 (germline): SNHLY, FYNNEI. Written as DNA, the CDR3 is TGTGCCAGCAGTGAAGATCCTGGTCCGCAACCAGATACGCAGTATTTT. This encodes CASSEDPGPQPDTQYF.

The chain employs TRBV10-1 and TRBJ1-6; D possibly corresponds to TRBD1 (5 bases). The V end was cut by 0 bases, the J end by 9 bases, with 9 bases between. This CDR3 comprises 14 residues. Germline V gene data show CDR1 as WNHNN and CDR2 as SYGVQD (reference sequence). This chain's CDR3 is CASSESGTPSPLHF. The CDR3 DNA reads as TGCGCCAGCAGTGAGTCCGGGACCCCTTCACCCCTCCACTTT.

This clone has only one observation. CDR3: CASSIKGMNTEAFF. The CDR3 DNA reads as TGTGCCAGTAGTATTAAGGGAATGAACACTGAAGCTTTCTTT. The V call is TRBV19, the J call TRBJ1-1, with unresolved D. CDR1 and CDR2 from the germline V gene are LNHDA and SQIVND (reference sequence). The CDR3 spans 14 residues. The V end was cut by 3 bases, the J end by 0 bases, with 8 bases between.